The rows below give T cell receptor beta chains drawn from one sample of a study of cytomegalovirus exposure and HLA in healthy donors. Measured with immunoSEQ multiplex PCR; TCRdb has only the in-frame clones, and not every one. The sample has tens of thousands of clones, around 86% seen once. The sample comprised PBMCs. The receptors were gathered from a woman in her 40s in good health and CMV-seropositive. CDR3s include the opening cysteine and the closing phenylalanine or tryptophan. A D gene is named only where the DNA matches it firmly. Only some rows state a clone size, as once, few, many or a class for expanded clones.

>11|TRBJ1-6|TRBV5-4|.|few
TGTGCCACCCCGGGGGAGTCACCCCTCCACTTT
CATPGESPLHF
>13|TRBJ1-2|TRBV2|TRBD1|.
TGTGCCAGCAGACCGACAGGGGCCTATGGCTACACCTTC
CASRPTGAYGYTF
>16|TRBJ2-3|TRBV11-3|TRBD2|.
TGTGCCAGCAGCTTGGGACTAGCGGGGGAGAGGGATACGCAGTATTTT
CASSLGLAGERDTQYF
>15|TRBJ1-6|TRBV6-5|.|.
TGTGCCAGCAGTTACTCGCTGGGGGCTGGTTCACCCCTCCACTTT
CASSYSLGAGSPLHF
>15|TRBJ1-6|TRBV6-6|TRBD1|once
TGTGCCAGCAGTTACTCCGACAGGGTTCGTTCACCCCTCCACTTT
CASSYSDRVRSPLHF
>10|TRBJ1-2|TRBV20-1|.|.
TGCAGTGTGACAGGTCGAAGCTACACCTTC
CSVTGRSYTF
>14|TRBJ1-2|TRBV27|TRBD1|.
TGTGCCAGCAGTTCCTACAGGGGGCGGGGCGGCTACACCTTC
CASSSYRGRGGYTF
>16|TRBJ1-6|TRBV7-9|.|.
TGTTCCACTACAAGGGGGGGACACGACTATAATTCACCCCTCCACTTT
CSTTRGGHDYNSPLHF
>17|TRBJ2-7|TRBV12-5|TRBD1|.
TGTGCTAGTGGTTTAAGTTCTGGACAGGGGGCTCCCTACGAGCAGTACTTC
CASGLSSGQGAPYEQYF
>14|TRBJ1-6|TRBV21-1|.|.
TGTGCCAGCAGCATCCAGGGCGAGAATTCACCCCTCCACTTT
CASSIQGENSPLHF
>12|TRBJ1-1|TRBV6-5|.|.
TGTGCCAGCAGTTCAAGACAGCTTGAAGCTTTCTTT
CASSSRQLEAFF
>16|TRBJ2-1|TRBV9|TRBD2|.
TGTGCCAGCAGCAACCCGCTGGCTAGCGGCTACAATGAGCAGTTCTTC
CASSNPLASGYNEQFF
>15|TRBJ1-1|TRBV4-3|.|.
TGCGCCAGCAGCCAGGGGCTTACAATGAACACTGAAGCTTTCTTT
CASSQGLTMNTEAFF
>14|TRBJ1-2|TRBV28|TRBD1|.
TGTGCCAGCAGTCCCTCGACAGGGGAGTATGGCTACACCTTC
CASSPSTGEYGYTF
>12|TRBJ2-2|TRBV7-6|.|.
TGTGCCAGCAGCTCCCCCGGCGGGGAGCTGTTTTTT
CASSSPGGELFF
>15|TRBJ1-2|TRBV4-2|.|.
TGTGCCAGCAGCCAAGACTACCTTGCTAACTATGGCTACACCTTC
CASSQDYLANYGYTF
>12|TRBJ1-2|TRBV15|.|.
TGTGCCACCAGCAGGGACAGTGCTGGCTACACCTTC
CATSRDSAGYTF